This TCR beta chain was sequenced for a study of CD8+ T cells in alopecia areata (dated by TCRdb to the late 2010s). Regarding the complete study: The treated patients, all with moderate-to-severe alopecia areata, were enrolled in an open-label pilot trial of oral tofacitinib given at 5 to 10 mg twice daily. Scalp clonality was compared among normal scalp (n=4), patchy alopecia areata scalp (n=8), and alopecia totalis/universalis scalp (n=8). Patients on tofacitinib were biopsied at baseline and after 4 and 24 weeks of treatment, and several of the patients also had a later scalp biopsy. In both human patients and the C3H/HeJ mouse model, the study applied high-throughput TCRbeta sequencing to look at T cell clonal expansion in alopecia areata. RNA was obtained with the PAXgene miRNA kit for fixed scalp, the miRNeasy kit for PBMCs, and the RNeasy kit for mouse skin. immunoSEQ multiplex PCR using 35 Vbeta forward primers and 13 Jbeta reverse primers was used to amplify TCRbeta CDR3 regions. Tofacitinib was administered for 6 to 18 months, and 6 months of follow-up off drug were then conducted to assess delayed response and recurrence. Scalp tissue and sorted CD4+ and CD8+ peripheral blood T cells from patchy and totalis/universalis alopecia areata patients and from healthy controls were covered by human TCRbeta sequencing. Study-wide findings and limitations: Shared TCR sequences between patients were less evident than in mice, which may be partly attributable to HLA diversity in the patient population. Compared with normal scalp, lesional scalp, particularly in alopecia totalis/universalis, had higher clonality and more expanded CD8+ clones, which suggests antigenic drive. Unlike mouse skin, where gammadelta T cells dominate, normal human skin contains resident alphabeta T cells that get sequenced too, which complicates analysis of the scalp TCR repertoire.

Counted from cysteine to phenylalanine, this CDR3 has 15 amino acids. The DNA shown is the 45-base CDR3, in frame from base 1. Sequences GTSNPN (CDR1) and SVGIG (CDR2) are obtained from the germline V gene (reference sequence). From V the trimming removes 4 bases and from J it removes 2 bases, while the gene matches leave 10 bases of the junction unaccounted for. To prepare the library, the immunoSEQ multiplex PCR assay was applied. RNA was extracted from all samples and reverse transcribed into cDNA, which served as template for TCR sequencing. SuperScript III was used to make first-strand cDNA, primed with a 2:1 mix of oligo-dT and random hexamers. A synthetic immune receptor repertoire was used to measure amplification bias, and any remaining bias was corrected computationally. Turning to the authors' computational methods: Raw reads were preprocessed to remove errors, and CDR3 was defined by IMGT conventions from the conserved cysteine to phenylalanine. To get clonality, Shannon entropy was normalized by log2 of the number of productive unique TCRs and the result was subtracted from 1. Scalp TCRbeta sequences were cross-referenced with sorted blood CD4 and CD8 repertoires so that the CD4 or CD8 identity of scalp clones could be inferred. The immuneACCESS repertoire file appears here via TCRdb, limited to in-frame rearrangements. These files lack a portion of the clones; in checked studies, under half of the deficit traces to unresolved V genes, and the cause of the others is not known. V and J calls and clone size are those listed in that table; D and trimming were worked out from the DNA. For this sample there are approximately 150,000 clones; approximately 45% appear just once. The ten largest clonotypes hold about 6.3% of the sample.

About this clone itself: The specificity of this receptor is unknown. There are no base qualities to consult, and no much larger clone falls within one base.

Lesional scalp punch biopsies and peripheral blood were obtained from alopecia areata patients. After PBMCs were isolated by density centrifugation and stained for CD3, CD4 and CD8, a FACSAria was used to sort CD4+ and CD8+ T cells. The sequencing sample was made of CD4+ T cells sorted from blood. The V and J segments used are TRBV30 and TRBJ1-2; 7 central bases correspond to TRBD1. The receptor comes from a human donor with alopecia areata. The CDR3: CAWKSRDRYNYGYTF. The sequenced DNA is TGTGCCTGGAAAAGCCGGGACAGATACAACTATGGCTACACCTTC.